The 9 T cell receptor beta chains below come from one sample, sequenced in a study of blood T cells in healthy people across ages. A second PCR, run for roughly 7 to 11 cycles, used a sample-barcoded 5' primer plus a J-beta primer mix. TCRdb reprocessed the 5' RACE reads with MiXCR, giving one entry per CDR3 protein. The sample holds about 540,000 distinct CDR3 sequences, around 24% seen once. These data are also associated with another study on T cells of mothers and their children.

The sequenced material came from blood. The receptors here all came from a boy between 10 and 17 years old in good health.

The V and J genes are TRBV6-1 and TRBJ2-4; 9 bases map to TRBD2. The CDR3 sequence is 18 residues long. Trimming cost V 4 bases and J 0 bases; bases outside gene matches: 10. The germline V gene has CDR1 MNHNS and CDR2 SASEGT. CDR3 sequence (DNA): TGTGCCAGCAGTGTTGTTAGCGGGAGCCCTAGAGCCAAAAACATTCAGTACTTC. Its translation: CASSVVSGSPRAKNIQYF.

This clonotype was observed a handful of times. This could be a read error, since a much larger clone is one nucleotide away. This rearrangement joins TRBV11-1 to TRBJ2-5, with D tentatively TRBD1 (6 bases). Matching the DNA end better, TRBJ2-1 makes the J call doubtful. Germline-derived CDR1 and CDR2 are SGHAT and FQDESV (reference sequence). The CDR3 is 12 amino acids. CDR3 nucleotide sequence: TGTACCAGCAGCTCTACAGGGCATGAGCAGTTCTTC. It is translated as CTSSSTGHEQFF.

The CDR3, as DNA: TGTGCCAGCAGCCTACCTATCGAGCGAGACAGCTACTTC. The encoded protein is CASSLPIERDSYF. The genes are TRBV14 and TRBJ2-5, with D tentatively TRBD1 (5 bases). This CDR3 contains 13 residues. From germline, CDR1 is SGHDN and CDR2 FVKESK. The V end was cut by 4 bases, the J end by 14 bases, with 20 bases between.

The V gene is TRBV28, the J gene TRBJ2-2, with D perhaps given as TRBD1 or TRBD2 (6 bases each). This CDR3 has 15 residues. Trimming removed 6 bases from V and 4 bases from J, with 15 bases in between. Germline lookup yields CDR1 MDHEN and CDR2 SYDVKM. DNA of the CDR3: TGTGCCAGCAGGGGGGGCACCGAAATCACCGGGGAGCTGTTTTTT. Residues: CASRGGTEITGELFF.

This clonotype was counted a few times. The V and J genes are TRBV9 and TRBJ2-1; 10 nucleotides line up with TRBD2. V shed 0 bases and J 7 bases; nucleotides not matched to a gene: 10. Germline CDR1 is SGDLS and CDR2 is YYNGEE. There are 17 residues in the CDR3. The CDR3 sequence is CASSVEAGLALRNEQFF. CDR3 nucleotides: TGTGCCAGCAGCGTAGAGGCGGGACTAGCGCTACGGAATGAGCAGTTCTTC.

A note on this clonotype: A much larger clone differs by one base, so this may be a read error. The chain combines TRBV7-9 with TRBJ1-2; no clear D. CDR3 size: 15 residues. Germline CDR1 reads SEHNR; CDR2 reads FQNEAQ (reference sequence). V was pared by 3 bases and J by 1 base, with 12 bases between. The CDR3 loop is CASSFQGFNNYGYTF. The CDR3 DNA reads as TGTGCCAGCAGCTTTCAAGGGTTTAATAACTATGGCTACACCTTC. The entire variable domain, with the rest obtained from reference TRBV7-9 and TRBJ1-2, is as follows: DTGVSQNPRHKITKRGQNVTFRCDPISEHNRLYWYRQTLGQGPEFLTYFQNEAQLEKSRLLSDRFSAERPKGSFSTLEIQRTEQGDSAMYLCASSFQGFNNYGYTFGSGTRLTVV.

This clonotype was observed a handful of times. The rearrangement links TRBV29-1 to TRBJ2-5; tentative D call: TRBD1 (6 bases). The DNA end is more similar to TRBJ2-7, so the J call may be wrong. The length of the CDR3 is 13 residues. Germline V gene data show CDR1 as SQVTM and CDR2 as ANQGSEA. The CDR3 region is CSVERGIRYEQYF. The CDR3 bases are TGCAGCGTTGAAAGGGGGATAAGGTACGAGCAGTACTTC.

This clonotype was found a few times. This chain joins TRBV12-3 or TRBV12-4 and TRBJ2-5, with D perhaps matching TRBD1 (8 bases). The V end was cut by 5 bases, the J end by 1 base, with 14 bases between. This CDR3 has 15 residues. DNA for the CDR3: TGTGCCAGCAGTCCCTACAGGGGGGGCCAAGAGACCCAGTACTTC. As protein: CASSPYRGGQETQYF.

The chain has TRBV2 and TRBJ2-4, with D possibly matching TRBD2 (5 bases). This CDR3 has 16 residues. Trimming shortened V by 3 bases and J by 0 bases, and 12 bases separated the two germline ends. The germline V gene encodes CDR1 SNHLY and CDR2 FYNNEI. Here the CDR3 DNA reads TGTGCCAGCAGTGAGCCCACACTAGAAGCCAAAAACATTCAGTACTTC. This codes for CASSEPTLEAKNIQYF.